This T cell receptor beta chain was captured by sequencing in a study of shared clonotypes between healthy human individuals. Regarding this clone: What it recognizes is unknown.

Between the trimmed V and J ends, which lost 1 base and 3 bases, there was a span of 16 bases. This CDR3 has 17 residues. Per germline, CDR1 SGHDT and CDR2 YYEEEE. Nashville, Tennessee was home to all donors, each a Caucasian adult. A CD45RA-negative memory subset and a CD45RA+ naive subset were separated from the CD4+ cells. Study outcomes and limitations: An anticipated effect of sequencing depth on clonotype sharing among donors was recognized.

Assay used: immunoSEQ multiplex PCR; TCRdb lists only in-frame clones, some missing. The sample shows roughly 1,100,000 clones, under 80% of them seen only once. J is TRBJ2-2 and V is TRBV5-6; weak D call: TRBD2 (5 bases). The specimen was memory CD4+ T cells sorted from blood. Subset reported: CD45RA-negative fraction. The TCR was taken from a man in his late teens or twenties in good health. In nucleotides, the CDR3 is TGTGCCAGCAGCTTGACCGTAGACCCGGACTACACCGGGGAGCTGTTTTTT. Encoded protein: CASSLTVDPDYTGELFF. Using reference TRBV5-6 and TRBJ2-2 for the parts outside the CDR3, the full variable domain is DAGVTQSPTHLIKTRGQQVTLRCSPKSGHDTVSWYQQALGQGPQFIFQYYEEEERQRGNFPDRFSGHQFPNYSSELNVNALLLGDSALYLCASSLTVDPDYTGELFFGEGSRLTVL.